Below, one T cell receptor (beta chain) is given with its context. Random hexamers were used to reverse transcribe an amount of roughly 0.45 to 1 ug RNA. TCRdb reprocessed the immunoSEQ multiplex PCR reads with MiXCR, giving one entry per CDR3 protein. The repertoire includes around 190,000 distinct CDR3 sequences, around 94% of them detected once, and roughly 0.11% sits in the top ten. The data are from a study of CD8 T cells in Susac syndrome. Isolation of CD8+ and CD4+ T cells was performed negatively, whereas enrichment of TEMRA cells was done by FACS. The length of the CDR3 is 11 residues. Germline values: CDR1 MNHEY, CDR2 SVGAGI. Trimming removed 7 bases at V and 3 bases at J, with 7 bases between.

The rearrangement links TRBV6-5 to TRBJ2-7; D unresolved. This sequence was found in a human donor with Susac syndrome. The sequencing input was CD4+ T cells from PBMCs. The CDR3 here is CASIDRYEQYF. The CDR3 DNA sequence: TGTGCCAGCATCGACCGCTACGAGCAGTACTTC.